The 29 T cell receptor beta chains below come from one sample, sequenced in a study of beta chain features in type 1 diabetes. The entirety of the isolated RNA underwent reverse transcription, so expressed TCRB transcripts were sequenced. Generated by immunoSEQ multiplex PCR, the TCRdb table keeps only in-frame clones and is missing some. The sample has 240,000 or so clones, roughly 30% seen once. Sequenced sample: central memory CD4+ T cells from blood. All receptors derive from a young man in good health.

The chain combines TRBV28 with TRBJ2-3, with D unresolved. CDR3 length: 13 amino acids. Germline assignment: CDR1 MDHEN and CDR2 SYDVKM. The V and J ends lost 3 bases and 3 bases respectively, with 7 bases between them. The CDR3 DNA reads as TGTGCCAGCAGTTTCCCTCAGACAGATACGCAGTATTTT. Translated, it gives CASSFPQTDTQYF.

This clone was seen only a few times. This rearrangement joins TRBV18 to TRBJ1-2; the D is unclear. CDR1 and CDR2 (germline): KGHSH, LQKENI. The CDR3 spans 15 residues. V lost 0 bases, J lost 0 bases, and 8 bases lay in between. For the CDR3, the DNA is TGTGCCAGCTCACCACCGTGGGGATCTAACTATGGCTACACCTTC. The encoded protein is CASSPPWGSNYGYTF.

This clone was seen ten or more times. The CDR3 spells CASSLGGDVDTQYF. In DNA form, the CDR3 reads TGTGCCAGCAGTTTAGGGGGGGACGTGGATACGCAGTATTTT. The V and J genes are TRBV28 and TRBJ2-3, with 7 bases identical to TRBD2. V lost 2 bases and J lost 6; bases outside the gene matches: 5. The CDR3 is 14 amino acids. Germline loops: CDR1 MDHEN, CDR2 SYDVKM.

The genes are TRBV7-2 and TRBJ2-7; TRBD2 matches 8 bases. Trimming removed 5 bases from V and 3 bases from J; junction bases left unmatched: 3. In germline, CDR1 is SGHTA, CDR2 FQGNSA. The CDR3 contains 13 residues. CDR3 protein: CASSLSGIYEQYF. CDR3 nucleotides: TGTGCCAGCAGCCTTAGCGGGATCTACGAGCAGTACTTC.

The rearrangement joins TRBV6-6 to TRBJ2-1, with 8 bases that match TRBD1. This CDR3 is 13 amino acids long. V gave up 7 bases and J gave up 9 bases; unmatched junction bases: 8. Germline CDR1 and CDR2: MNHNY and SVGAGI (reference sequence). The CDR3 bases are TGTGCCAGCAATATGGACAGGGACCGTGAGCAGTTCTTC. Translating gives CASNMDRDREQFF.

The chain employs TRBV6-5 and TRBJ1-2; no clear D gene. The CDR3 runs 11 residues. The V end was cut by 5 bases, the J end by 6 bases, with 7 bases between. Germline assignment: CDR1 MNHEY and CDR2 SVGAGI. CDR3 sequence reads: CASSPGDGYTF. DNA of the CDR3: TGTGCCAGCAGTCCCGGGGATGGCTACACCTTC.

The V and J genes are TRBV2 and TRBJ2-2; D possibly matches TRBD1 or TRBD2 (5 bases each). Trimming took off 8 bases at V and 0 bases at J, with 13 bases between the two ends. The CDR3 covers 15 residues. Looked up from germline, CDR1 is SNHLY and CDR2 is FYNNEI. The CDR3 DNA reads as TGTGCCAGCTCGGCCGGGACCACGAACACCGGGGAGCTGTTTTTT. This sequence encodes CASSAGTTNTGELFF.

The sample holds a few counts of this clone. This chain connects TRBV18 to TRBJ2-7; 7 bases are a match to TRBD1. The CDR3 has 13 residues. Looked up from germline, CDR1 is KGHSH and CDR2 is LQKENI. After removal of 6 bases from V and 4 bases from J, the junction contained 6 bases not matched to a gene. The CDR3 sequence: CASSLTGLYEQYF. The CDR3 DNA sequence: TGTGCCAGCTCCCTGACAGGGCTATACGAGCAGTACTTC.

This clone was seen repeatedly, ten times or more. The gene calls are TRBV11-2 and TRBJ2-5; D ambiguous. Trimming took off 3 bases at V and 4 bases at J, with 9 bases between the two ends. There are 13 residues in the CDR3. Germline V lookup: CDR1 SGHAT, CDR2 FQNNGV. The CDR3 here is CASSFFGRETQYF. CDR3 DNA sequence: TGTGCCAGCAGCTTTTTTGGCCGAGAGACCCAGTACTTC.

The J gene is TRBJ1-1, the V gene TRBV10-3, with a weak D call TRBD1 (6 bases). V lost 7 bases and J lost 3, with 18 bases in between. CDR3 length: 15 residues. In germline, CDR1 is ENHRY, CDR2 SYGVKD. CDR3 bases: TGTGCCATCACCCCCGGGCCCAGGGGAGACACTGAAGCTTTCTTT. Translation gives CAITPGPRGDTEAFF.

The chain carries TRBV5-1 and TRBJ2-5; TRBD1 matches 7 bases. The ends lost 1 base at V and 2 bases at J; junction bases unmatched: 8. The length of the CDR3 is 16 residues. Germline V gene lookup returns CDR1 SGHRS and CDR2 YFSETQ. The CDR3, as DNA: TGCGCCAGCAGCTTGTCCGCCCAGACAGGGCAAGAGACCCAGTACTTC. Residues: CASSLSAQTGQETQYF.

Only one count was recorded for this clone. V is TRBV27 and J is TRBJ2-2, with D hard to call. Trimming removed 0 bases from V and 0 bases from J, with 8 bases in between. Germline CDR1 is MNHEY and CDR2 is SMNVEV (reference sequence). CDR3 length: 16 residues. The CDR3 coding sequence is TGTGCCAGCAGTTTATCCGGCACCGCGAACACCGGGGAGCTGTTTTTT. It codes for CASSLSGTANTGELFF.

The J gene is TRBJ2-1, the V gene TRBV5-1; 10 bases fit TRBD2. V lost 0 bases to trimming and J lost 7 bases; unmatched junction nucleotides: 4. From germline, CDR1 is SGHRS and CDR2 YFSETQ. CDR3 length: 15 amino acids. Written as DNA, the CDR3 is TGCGCCAGCAGCTTGGCGGCTAGCGGGGGAAATGAGCAGTTCTTC. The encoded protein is CASSLAASGGNEQFF. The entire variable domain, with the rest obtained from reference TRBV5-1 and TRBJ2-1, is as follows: KAGVTQTPRYLIKTRGQQVTLSCSPISGHRSVSWYQQTPGQGLQFLFEYFSETQRNKGNFPGRFSGRQFSNSRSEMNVSTLELGDSALYLCASSLAASGGNEQFFGPGTRLTVL.

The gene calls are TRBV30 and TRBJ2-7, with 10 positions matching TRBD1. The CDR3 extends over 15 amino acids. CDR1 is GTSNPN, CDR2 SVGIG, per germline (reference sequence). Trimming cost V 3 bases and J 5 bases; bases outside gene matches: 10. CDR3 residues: CAWRGDRGRVDEQYF. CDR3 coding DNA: TGTGCCTGGAGGGGGGACAGGGGTAGAGTCGACGAGCAGTACTTC.

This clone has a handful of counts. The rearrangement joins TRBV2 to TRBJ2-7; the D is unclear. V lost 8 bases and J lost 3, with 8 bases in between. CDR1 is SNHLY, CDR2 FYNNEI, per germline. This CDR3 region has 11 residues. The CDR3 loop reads CASGRNYEQYF. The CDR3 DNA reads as TGTGCCAGCGGAAGAAACTACGAGCAGTACTTC.

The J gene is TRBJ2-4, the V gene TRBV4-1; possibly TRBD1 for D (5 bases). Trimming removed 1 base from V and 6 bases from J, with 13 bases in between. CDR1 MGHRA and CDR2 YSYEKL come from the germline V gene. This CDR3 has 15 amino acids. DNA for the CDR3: TGCGCCAGCAGCCAAGGAGACCAGGGTGTAAACATTCAGTACTTC. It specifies CASSQGDQGVNIQYF.

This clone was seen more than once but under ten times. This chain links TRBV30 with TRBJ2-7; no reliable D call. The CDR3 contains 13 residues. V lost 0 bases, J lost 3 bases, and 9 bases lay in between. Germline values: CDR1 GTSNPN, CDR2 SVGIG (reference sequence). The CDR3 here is CAWSVRLSYEQYF. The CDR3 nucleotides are TGTGCCTGGAGTGTAAGGTTGAGCTACGAGCAGTACTTC.

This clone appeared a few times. In nucleotides, the CDR3 is TGTGCCAGCAGCTTGGCGAACCCGACAGGGGTCGGCTACACCTTC. Translated, it gives CASSLANPTGVGYTF. This chain uses TRBV5-4 with TRBJ1-2; 8 bases fit TRBD1. This CDR3 has 15 residues. The germline CDR1 and CDR2 sequences are SGHNT and YYREEE (reference sequence). The junction had 9 bases not matched to a gene; V was cut back by 0 bases and J by 8 bases. Supplemented by reference TRBV5-4 and TRBJ1-2, the full variable domain reads ETGVTQSPTHLIKTRGQQVTLRCSSQSGHNTVSWYQQALGQGPQFIFQYYREEENGRGNFPPRFSGLQFPNYSSELNVNALELDDSALYLCASSLANPTGVGYTFGSGTRLTVV.

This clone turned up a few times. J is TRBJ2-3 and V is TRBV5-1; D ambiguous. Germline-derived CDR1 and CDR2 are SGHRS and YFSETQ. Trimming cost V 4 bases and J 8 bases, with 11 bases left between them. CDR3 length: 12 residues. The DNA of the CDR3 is TGCGCCAGCAGCGATGGGATATTTACGCAGTATTTT. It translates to CASSDGIFTQYF.

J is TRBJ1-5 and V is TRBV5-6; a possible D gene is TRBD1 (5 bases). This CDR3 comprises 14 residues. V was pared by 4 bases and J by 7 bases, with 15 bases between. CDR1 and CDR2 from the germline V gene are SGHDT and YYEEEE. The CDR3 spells CASSVRDSGQPQHF. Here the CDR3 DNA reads TGTGCCAGCAGCGTCCGGGACTCGGGGCAGCCCCAGCATTTT. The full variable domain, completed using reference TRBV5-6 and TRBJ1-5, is DAGVTQSPTHLIKTRGQQVTLRCSPKSGHDTVSWYQQALGQGPQFIFQYYEEEERQRGNFPDRFSGHQFPNYSSELNVNALLLGDSALYLCASSVRDSGQPQHFGDGTRLSIL.

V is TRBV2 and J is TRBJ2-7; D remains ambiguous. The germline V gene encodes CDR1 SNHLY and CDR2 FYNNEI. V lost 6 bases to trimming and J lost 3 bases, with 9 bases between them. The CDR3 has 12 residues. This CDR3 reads CASREFNYEQYF. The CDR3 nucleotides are TGTGCCAGCAGGGAGTTTAACTACGAGCAGTACTTC.

The CDR3 sequence is CASSPGQGQDQPQHF. The DNA for the CDR3 is TGTGCCAGCAGTCCCGGACAGGGCCAGGATCAGCCCCAGCATTTT. V usage is TRBV7-6 and J usage is TRBJ1-5; 8 bases line up with TRBD1. The CDR3 is 15 residues long. J gave up 5 bases and V 6 bases, and 9 bases lay outside the gene matches. CDR1 and CDR2 (germline): SGHVS, FNYEAQ.

Written as DNA, the CDR3 is TGCGCCAGCAGCGTCGAGATTAGAGATACGCAGTATTTT. Translating it yields CASSVEIRDTQYF. The rearrangement links TRBV5-1 to TRBJ2-3; D gene uncertain. The germline V gene has CDR1 SGHRS and CDR2 YFSETQ. Trimming stripped 4 bases from V and 5 bases from J, with 11 bases between. The CDR3 is 13 amino acids.

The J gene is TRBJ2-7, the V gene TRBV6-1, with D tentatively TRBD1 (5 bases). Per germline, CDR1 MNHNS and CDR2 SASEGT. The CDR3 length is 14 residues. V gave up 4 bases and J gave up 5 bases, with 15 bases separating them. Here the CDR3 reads CASSVDRQMNEQYF. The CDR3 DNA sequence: TGTGCCAGCAGTGTTGACAGACAGATGAACGAGCAGTACTTC.

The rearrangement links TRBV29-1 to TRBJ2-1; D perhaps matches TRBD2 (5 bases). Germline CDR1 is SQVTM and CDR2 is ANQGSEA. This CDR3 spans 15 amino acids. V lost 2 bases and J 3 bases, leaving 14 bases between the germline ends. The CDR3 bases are TGCAGCGTTGAATCGGGAAAATCCTACTACAATGAGCAGTTCTTC. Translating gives CSVESGKSYYNEQFF.

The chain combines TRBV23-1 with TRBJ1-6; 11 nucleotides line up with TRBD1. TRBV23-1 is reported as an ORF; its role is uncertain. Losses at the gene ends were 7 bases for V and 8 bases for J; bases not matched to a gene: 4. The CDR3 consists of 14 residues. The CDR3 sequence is CASTGGQGDSPLHF. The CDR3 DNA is TGCGCCAGCACTGGGGGACAGGGGGATTCACCCCTCCACTTT.

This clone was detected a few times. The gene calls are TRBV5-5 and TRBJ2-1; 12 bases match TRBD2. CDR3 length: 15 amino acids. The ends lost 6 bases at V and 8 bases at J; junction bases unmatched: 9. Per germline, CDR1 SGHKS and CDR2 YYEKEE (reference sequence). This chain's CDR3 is CASTVLAGGHYEQFF. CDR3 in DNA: TGTGCCAGCACCGTGCTAGCGGGGGGGCACTATGAGCAGTTCTTC. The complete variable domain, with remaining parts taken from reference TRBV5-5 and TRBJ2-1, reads DAGVTQSPTHLIKTRGQQVTLRCSPISGHKSVSWYQQVLGQGPQFIFQYYEKEERGRGNFPDRFSARQFPNYSSELNVNALLLGDSALYLCASTVLAGGHYEQFFGPGTRLTVL.

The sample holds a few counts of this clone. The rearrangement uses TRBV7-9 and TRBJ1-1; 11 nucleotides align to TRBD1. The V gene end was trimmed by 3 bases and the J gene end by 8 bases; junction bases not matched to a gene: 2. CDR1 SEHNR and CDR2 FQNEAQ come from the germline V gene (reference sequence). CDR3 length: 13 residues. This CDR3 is CASSLRTGGEAFF. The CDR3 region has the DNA TGTGCCAGCAGCTTGAGGACAGGGGGCGAAGCTTTCTTT. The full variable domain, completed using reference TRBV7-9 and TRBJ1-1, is DTGVSQNPRHKITKRGQNVTFRCDPISEHNRLYWYRQTLGQGPEFLTYFQNEAQLEKSRLLSDRFSAERPKGSFSTLEIQRTEQGDSAMYLCASSLRTGGEAFFGQGTRLTVV.

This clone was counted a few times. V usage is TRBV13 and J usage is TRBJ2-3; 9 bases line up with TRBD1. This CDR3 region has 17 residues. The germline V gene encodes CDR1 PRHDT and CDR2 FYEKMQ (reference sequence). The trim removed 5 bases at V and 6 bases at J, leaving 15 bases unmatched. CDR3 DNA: TGTGCCAGCAGCCCACCCACCGGGACAGGGTTGTTGGATACGCAGTATTTT. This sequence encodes CASSPPTGTGLLDTQYF.